This T cell receptor (beta chain) was profiled in a study of blood T cell repertoires in COVID-19. Across the study: Sites in the United States, Italy and Spain provided acute and convalescent COVID-19 samples. Nucleic acid was either cDNA or gDNA, and it came from T cells, B-cell-depleted T cells, or PBMCs.

This clone was observed a single time. In the original analysis: How many nucleated cells were present was estimated from reference gene primer amplification. Some clones are missing from TCRdb's copy, which holds only in-frame ones; the method was immunoSEQ multiplex PCR. V, J and clone size are those of that table, while D and trimming were read from the DNA. The sample yields about 99,000 clones, roughly 76% seen once. The germline V gene encodes CDR1 SGDLS and CDR2 YYNGEE. This CDR3 spans 14 amino acids. Trimming removed 0 bases from V and 7 bases from J, with 11 bases in between. The source is an elderly man with COVID-19, enrolled during active disease. This rearrangement joins TRBV9 to TRBJ1-5, with a weak D call TRBD1 (5 bases). Sample: peripheral blood. The CDR3 loop reads CASSVALWGQPQHF. In DNA form, the CDR3 reads TGTGCCAGCAGCGTAGCCTTGTGGGGCCAGCCCCAGCATTTT.